Reported below is one T cell receptor (beta chain). The data were taken from a study of control samples from healthy donors and cancer patients. The CDR3 contains 17 residues. The germline V gene encodes CDR1 MDHEN and CDR2 SYDVKM. Deletions cut 2 bases from V and 0 bases from J, with 11 bases between. Data came from immunoSEQ multiplex PCR; TCRdb stores just in-frame clones and leaves some out. The table has fewer than 60,000 clones, about 89% seen once. This receptor was identified in a woman aged 60-75 years with lung cancer. The sequencing input was PBMCs. The rearrangement uses TRBV28 and TRBJ2-6, with D hard to call. The CDR3 nucleotides are TGTGCCAGCAGTTTAACTCAATGGGACTCTGGGGCCAACGTCCTGACTTTC. This codes for CASSLTQWDSGANVLTF.